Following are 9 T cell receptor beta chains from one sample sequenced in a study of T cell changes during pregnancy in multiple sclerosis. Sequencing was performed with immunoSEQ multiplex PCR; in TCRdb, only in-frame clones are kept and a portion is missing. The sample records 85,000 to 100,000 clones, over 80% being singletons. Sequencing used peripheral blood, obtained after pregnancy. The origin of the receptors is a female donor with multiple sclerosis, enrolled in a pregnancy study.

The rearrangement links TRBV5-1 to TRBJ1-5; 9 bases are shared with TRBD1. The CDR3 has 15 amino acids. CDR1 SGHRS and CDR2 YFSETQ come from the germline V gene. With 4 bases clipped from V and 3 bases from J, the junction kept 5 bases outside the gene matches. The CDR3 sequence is CASSLTGGFNQPQHF. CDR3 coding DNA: TGCGCCAGCAGCCTGACAGGGGGGTTCAATCAGCCCCAGCATTTT.

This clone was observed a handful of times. The CDR3 DNA reads as TGTGCTAGTGGTTTGGAACAGGGGGCACCCCTCCACTTT. This codes for CASGLEQGAPLHF. The chain has TRBV12-5 and TRBJ1-6, with 8 bases aligning to TRBD1. Germline V gene data show CDR1 as LGHNT and CDR2 as FRNRAP. CDR3 size: 13 residues. V lost 1 base, J lost 11 bases, and 1 base stayed unmatched. Full variable domain (remainder filled in from reference TRBV12-5 and TRBJ1-6): DARVTQTPRHKVTEMGQEVTMRCQPILGHNTVFWYRQTMMQGLELLAYFRNRAPLDDSGMPKDRFSAEMPDATLATLKIQPSEPRDSAVYFCASGLEQGAPLHFGNGTRLTVT.

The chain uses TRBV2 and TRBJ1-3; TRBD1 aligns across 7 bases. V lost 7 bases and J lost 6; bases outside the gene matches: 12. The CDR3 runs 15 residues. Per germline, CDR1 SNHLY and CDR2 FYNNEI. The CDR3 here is CASTPQGNWANTIYF. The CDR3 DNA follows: TGTGCCAGCACCCCACAGGGGAATTGGGCAAACACCATATATTTT.

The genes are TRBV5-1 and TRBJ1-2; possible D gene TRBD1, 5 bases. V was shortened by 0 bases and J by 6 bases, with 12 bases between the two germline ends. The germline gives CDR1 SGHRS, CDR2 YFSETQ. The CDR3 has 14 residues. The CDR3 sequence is CASSLEGRGDGYTF. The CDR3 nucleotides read TGCGCCAGCAGCTTGGAAGGACGGGGGGATGGCTACACCTTC. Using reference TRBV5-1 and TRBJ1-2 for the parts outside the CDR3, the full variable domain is KAGVTQTPRYLIKTRGQQVTLSCSPISGHRSVSWYQQTPGQGLQFLFEYFSETQRNKGNFPGRFSGRQFSNSRSEMNVSTLELGDSALYLCASSLEGRGDGYTFGSGTRLTVV.

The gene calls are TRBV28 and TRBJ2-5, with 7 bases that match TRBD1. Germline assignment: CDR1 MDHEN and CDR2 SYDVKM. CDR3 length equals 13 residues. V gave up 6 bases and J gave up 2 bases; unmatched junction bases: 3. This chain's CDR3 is CASRTGEQETQYF. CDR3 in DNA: TGTGCCAGCAGAACAGGGGAACAAGAGACCCAGTACTTC.

DNA for the CDR3: TGTGCCAGCAGTTACGACAGGGGGCGCCGAGAGACCCAGTACTTC. Translation gives CASSYDRGRRETQYF. V is TRBV14 and J is TRBJ2-5; 10 nucleotides agree with TRBD1. CDR3 length equals 15 residues. Trimming cost V 6 bases and J 4 bases; bases outside gene matches: 8. Germline CDR1 reads SGHDN; CDR2 reads FVKESK.

DNA for the CDR3: TGTGCCAGCAGCTTGGCCAGGACAGGGGGTGGAAACACCATATATTTT. Amino acid sequence: CASSLARTGGGNTIYF. The chain employs TRBV5-6 and TRBJ1-3, with TRBD1 matching 10 bases. The V gene end was trimmed by 0 bases and the J gene end by 3 bases; junction bases not matched to a gene: 3. The germline gives CDR1 SGHDT, CDR2 YYEEEE. CDR3 length equals 16 residues.

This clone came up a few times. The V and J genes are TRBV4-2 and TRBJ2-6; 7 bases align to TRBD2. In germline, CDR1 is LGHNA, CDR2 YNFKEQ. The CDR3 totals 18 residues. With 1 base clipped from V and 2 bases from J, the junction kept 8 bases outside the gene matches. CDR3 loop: CASSQGGGGAAGANVLTF. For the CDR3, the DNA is TGTGCCAGCAGCCAAGGGGGGGGTGGGGCCGCTGGGGCCAACGTCCTGACTTTC.

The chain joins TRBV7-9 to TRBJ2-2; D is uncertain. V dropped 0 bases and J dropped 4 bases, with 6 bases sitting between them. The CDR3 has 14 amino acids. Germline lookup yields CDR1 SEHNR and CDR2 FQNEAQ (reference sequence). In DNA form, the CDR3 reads TGTGCCAGCAGCTTAGCGCCTAGCACCGGGGAGCTGTTTTTT. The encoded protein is CASSLAPSTGELFF.